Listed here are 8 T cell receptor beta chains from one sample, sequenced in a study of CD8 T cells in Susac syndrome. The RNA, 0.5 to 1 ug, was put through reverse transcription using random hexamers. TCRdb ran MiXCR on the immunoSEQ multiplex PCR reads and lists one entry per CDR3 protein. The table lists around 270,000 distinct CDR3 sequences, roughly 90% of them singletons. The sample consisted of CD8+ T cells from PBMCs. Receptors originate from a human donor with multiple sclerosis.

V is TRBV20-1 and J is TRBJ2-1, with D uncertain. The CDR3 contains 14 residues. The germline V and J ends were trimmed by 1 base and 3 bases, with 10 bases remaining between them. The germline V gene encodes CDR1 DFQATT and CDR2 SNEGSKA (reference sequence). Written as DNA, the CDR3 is TGCAGTGCTAGAGTCCCGGACGACTACAATGAGCAGTTCTTC. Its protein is CSARVPDDYNEQFF.

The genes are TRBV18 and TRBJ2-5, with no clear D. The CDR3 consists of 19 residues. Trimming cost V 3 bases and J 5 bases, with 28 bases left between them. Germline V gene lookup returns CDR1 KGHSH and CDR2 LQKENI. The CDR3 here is CASSPTLYQQVSVYETQYF. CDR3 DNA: TGTGCCAGCTCACCGACTCTATACCAACAAGTCTCGGTTTACGAGACCCAGTACTTC.

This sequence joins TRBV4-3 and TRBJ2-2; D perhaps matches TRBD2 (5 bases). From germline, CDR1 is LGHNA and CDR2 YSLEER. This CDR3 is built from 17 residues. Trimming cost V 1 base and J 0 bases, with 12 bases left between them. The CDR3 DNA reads TGCGCCAGCAGCCAAGTGTCGCGAGGGTCGAACACCGGGGAGCTGTTTTTT. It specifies CASSQVSRGSNTGELFF.

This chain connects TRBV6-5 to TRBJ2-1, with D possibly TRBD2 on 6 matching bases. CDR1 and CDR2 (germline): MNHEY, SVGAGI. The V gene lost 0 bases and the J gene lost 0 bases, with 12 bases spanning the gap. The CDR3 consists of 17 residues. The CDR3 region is CASSYSGGISSYNEQFF. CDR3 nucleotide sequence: TGTGCCAGCAGTTACTCAGGCGGGATTAGCTCCTACAATGAGCAGTTCTTC.

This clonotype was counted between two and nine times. CDR3: CAWSVRVGEQYF. CDR3 nucleotide sequence: TGTGCCTGGAGTGTACGAGTTGGCGAGCAGTACTTC. V gene TRBV30 combines with J gene TRBJ2-7; D unclear. From germline, CDR1 is GTSNPN and CDR2 SVGIG (reference sequence). The CDR3 extends over 12 amino acids. V dropped 0 bases and J dropped 6 bases, with 9 bases sitting between them.

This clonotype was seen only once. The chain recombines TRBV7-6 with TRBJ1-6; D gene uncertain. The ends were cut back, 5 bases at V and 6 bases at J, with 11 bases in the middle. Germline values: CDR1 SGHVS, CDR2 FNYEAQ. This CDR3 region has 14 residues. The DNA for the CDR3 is TGTGCCAGCAGCCCTACCCTCCGTAATTCACCCCTCCACTTT. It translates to CASSPTLRNSPLHF.

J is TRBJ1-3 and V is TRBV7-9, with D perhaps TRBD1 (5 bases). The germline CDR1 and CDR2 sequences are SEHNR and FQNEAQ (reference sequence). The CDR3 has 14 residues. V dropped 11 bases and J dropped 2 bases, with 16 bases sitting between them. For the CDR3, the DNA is TGTGCCGCCACCTCCTCGGGGGCTGGAAACACCATATATTTT. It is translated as CAATSSGAGNTIYF. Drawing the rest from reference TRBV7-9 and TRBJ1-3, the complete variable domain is DTGVSQNPRHKITKRGQNVTFRCDPISEHNRLYWYRQTLGQGPEFLTYFQNEAQLEKSRLLSDRFSAERPKGSFSTLEIQRTEQGDSAMYLCAATSSGAGNTIYFGEGSWLTVV.

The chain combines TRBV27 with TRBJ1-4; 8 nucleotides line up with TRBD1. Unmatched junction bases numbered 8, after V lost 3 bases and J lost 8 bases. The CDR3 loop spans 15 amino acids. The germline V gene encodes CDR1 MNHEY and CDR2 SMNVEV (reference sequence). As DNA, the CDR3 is TGTGCCAGCAGTTTCACCAGGGGGCTGGGGGAAAAACTGTTTTTT. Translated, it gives CASSFTRGLGEKLFF.